The 21 T cell receptor beta chains below all came from one sample that was sequenced in a study of cytomegalovirus exposure and HLA in healthy donors. This PCR relied on a set of 60 Vbeta primers and 13 Jbeta primers. Generated by immunoSEQ multiplex PCR, the TCRdb table keeps only in-frame clones and is missing some. Among 150,000 to 200,000 clones listed, around 74% were seen once. Material for sequencing was PBMCs. Every receptor here comes from a female donor in good health and CMV-seronegative.

The chain carries TRBV4-1 and TRBJ2-7; 7 bases are a match to TRBD1. Germline assignment: CDR1 MGHRA and CDR2 YSYEKL. With V trimmed by 0 bases and J by 5 bases, 13 bases remained unmatched. The CDR3 covers 17 residues. CDR3 DNA: TGCGCCAGCAGCCAAGACCCCTCGACAGGGATCGCCGACGAGCAGTACTTC. It translates to CASSQDPSTGIADEQYF.

CDR3 sequence (DNA): TGTGCCAGCAGTGAAGATTCCGGGGTCTACGAGCAGTACTTC. It encodes CASSEDSGVYEQYF. The V call is TRBV2, the J call TRBJ2-7; possible D gene TRBD2, 5 bases. The CDR3 consists of 14 residues. V was pared by 1 base and J by 3 bases, with 10 bases between. Germline V gives CDR1 SNHLY, CDR2 FYNNEI. Using reference TRBV2 and TRBJ2-7 for the parts outside the CDR3, the full variable domain is EPEVTQTPSHQVTQMGQEVILRCVPISNHLYFYWYRQILGQKVEFLVSFYNNEISEKSEIFDDQFSVERPDGSNFTLKIRSTKLEDSAMYFCASSEDSGVYEQYFGPGTRLTVT.

V gene TRBV11-2 combines with J gene TRBJ2-7; 8 bases map to TRBD2. Looked up from germline, CDR1 is SGHAT and CDR2 is FQNNGV. This CDR3 region has 12 residues. J lost 12 bases, V lost 3 bases, and 7 bases had no gene match. The CDR3: CASSFWRGEPYF. In DNA form, the CDR3 reads TGTGCCAGCAGCTTTTGGCGGGGGGAACCGTACTTC.

The V and J genes are TRBV27 and TRBJ2-3; D call uncertain. The CDR3 loop spans 15 amino acids. Germline assignment: CDR1 MNHEY and CDR2 SMNVEV (reference sequence). With 3 bases removed from V and 0 bases from J, the gap between germline ends came to 10 bases. The CDR3: CASSLLAVSTDTQYF. For the CDR3, the DNA is TGTGCCAGCAGTTTGTTGGCAGTTAGCACAGATACGCAGTATTTT.

V is TRBV7-3 and J is TRBJ2-7; tentative D call: TRBD2 (6 bases). The CDR3 is 16 residues long. Trimming removed 2 bases from V and 3 bases from J, with 17 bases in between. The germline V gene has CDR1 SGHTA and CDR2 FQGTGA. CDR3 sequence reads: CASSLAGRTTIYEQYF. DNA of the CDR3: TGTGCCAGCAGCTTAGCGGGGCGGACTACAATCTACGAGCAGTACTTC.

This chain uses TRBV9 with TRBJ2-3; 8 bases match TRBD1. CDR3 length equals 17 residues. Germline trimming cut 4 bases from V and 5 bases from J; bases unmatched to any gene: 15. Germline CDR1 SGDLS, CDR2 YYNGEE. CDR3 sequence reads: CASSLRRDRGEVDTQYF. In DNA, the CDR3 is TGTGCCAGCAGCCTCCGCCGAGACAGGGGTGAGGTAGATACGCAGTATTTT.

V gene TRBV6-5 combines with J gene TRBJ1-1; no clear D. The ends were cut back, 8 bases at V and 1 base at J, with 8 bases in the middle. The CDR3 runs 12 residues. The V gene's germline CDR1 is MNHEY and CDR2 SVGAGI. The CDR3 reads CASRGPNTEAFF. The CDR3 DNA is TGTGCCAGCCGCGGGCCGAACACTGAAGCTTTCTTT.

This clone has a handful of counts. The chain couples TRBV30 to TRBJ1-6; D not certain. CDR1 is GTSNPN, CDR2 SVGIG, per germline (reference sequence). Trimming shortened V by 4 bases and J by 5 bases, and 6 bases separated the two germline ends. The CDR3 length is 12 residues. CDR3 region: CAWNKHNSPLHF. For the CDR3, the DNA is TGTGCCTGGAACAAACATAATTCACCCCTCCACTTT. Full variable domain (remainder filled in from reference TRBV30 and TRBJ1-6): SQTIHQWPATLVQPVGSPLSLECTVEGTSNPNLYWYRQAAGRGLQLLFYSVGIGQISSEVPQNLSASRPQDRQFILSSKKLLLSDSGFYLCAWNKHNSPLHFGNGTRLTVT.

In the case of this clone: In the same sample, other DNA sequences code for this CDR3. V gene TRBV6-4 combines with J gene TRBJ2-3, with a weak D call TRBD2 (6 bases). The CDR3 is made up of 14 amino acids. V was clipped by 6 bases and J by 1 base, with 11 bases between them. Germline V gene data show CDR1 as MRHNA and CDR2 as SNTAGT. The CDR3 nucleotides read TGTGCCAGCAGCGGCGGAGGGGGCACAGATACGCAGTATTTT. Protein sequence: CASSGGGGTDTQYF.

The genes are TRBV7-3 and TRBJ2-1; 10 nucleotides agree with TRBD2. This CDR3 is 15 amino acids long. V lost 6 bases and J lost 5; bases outside the gene matches: 7. Germline V lookup: CDR1 SGHTA, CDR2 FQGTGA. The CDR3 nucleotides are TGTGCCAGCAGGGGAGCGGGGGGGATAAACAATGAGCAGTTCTTC. This codes for CASRGAGGINNEQFF.

The chain couples TRBV7-3 to TRBJ2-2; 7 bases match TRBD1. Germline V lookup: CDR1 SGHTA, CDR2 FQGTGA. V trimming: 5 bases; J trimming: 6 bases; junction bases outside the gene matches: 3. The CDR3 runs 13 residues. In DNA form, the CDR3 reads TGTGCCAGCAGCCGGACAGGAGCCGGGGAGCTGTTTTTT. Encoded protein: CASSRTGAGELFF. Full variable domain (remainder filled in from reference TRBV7-3 and TRBJ2-2): GAGVSQTPSNKVTEKGKYVELRCDPISGHTALYWYRQSLGQGPEFLIYFQGTGAADDSGLPNDRFFAVRPEGSVSTLKIQRTERGDSAVYLCASSRTGAGELFFGEGSRLTVL.

The genes are TRBV29-1 and TRBJ1-1; D is perhaps TRBD1 (6 bases). This CDR3 comprises 11 residues. Germline V CDR1 and CDR2: SQVTM, ANQGSEA. Here the CDR3 reads CTRRGATEAFF. In DNA form, the CDR3 reads TGCACGAGACGGGGGGCCACTGAAGCTTTCTTT. The whole variable domain, filled in from reference TRBV29-1 and TRBJ1-1, reads SAVISQKPSRDICQRGTSLTIQCQVDSQVTMMFWYRQQPGQSLTLIATANQGSEATYESGFVIDKFPISRPNLTFSTLTVSNMSPEDSSIYLCTRRGATEAFFGQGTRLTVV.

This chain connects TRBV27 to TRBJ2-3; D possibly corresponds to TRBD1 (5 bases). The length of the CDR3 is 14 residues. Trimming shortened V by 3 bases and J by 2 bases, and 9 bases separated the two germline ends. Germline CDR1 and CDR2: MNHEY and SMNVEV (reference sequence). CDR3 nucleotides: TGTGCCAGCAGTTTCGACAGAGCCACAGATACGCAGTATTTT. Its translation: CASSFDRATDTQYF.

This clone was recorded a few times. This sequence joins TRBV2 and TRBJ1-4, with TRBD1 matching 8 bases. After removal of 0 bases from V and 8 bases from J, the junction contained 8 bases not matched to a gene. This CDR3 comprises 16 residues. The germline gives CDR1 SNHLY, CDR2 FYNNEI. The CDR3 nucleotides read TGTGCCAGCAGTGAAGCGCGGAGCGGGACAGGAGAAAAACTGTTTTTT. Its translation is CASSEARSGTGEKLFF.

The chain has TRBV30 and TRBJ1-2; TRBD1 agrees at 7 bases. The CDR3 runs to 16 residues. Germline V gene lookup returns CDR1 GTSNPN and CDR2 SVGIG (reference sequence). Trimming removed 3 bases from V and 4 bases from J; junction bases left unmatched: 14. The CDR3, as DNA: TGTGCCTGGAGCTCCAGGGGGTGGGCCTTGCTCTATGGCTACACCTTC. Its translation is CAWSSRGWALLYGYTF. The full variable domain, rest sourced from reference TRBV30 and TRBJ1-2, is SQTIHQWPATLVQPVGSPLSLECTVEGTSNPNLYWYRQAAGRGLQLLFYSVGIGQISSEVPQNLSASRPQDRQFILSSKKLLLSDSGFYLCAWSSRGWALLYGYTFGSGTRLTVV.

This clone was counted only a few times. J is TRBJ2-7 and V is TRBV6-5, with a tentative D call TRBD2 (6 bases). The CDR3 length is 12 residues. Germline values: CDR1 MNHEY, CDR2 SVGAGI. Trimming cost V 6 bases and J 3 bases, with 9 bases left between them. The CDR3 DNA reads TGTGCCAGCAGCCCCGGGGGCTACGAGCAGTACTTC. It yields the protein CASSPGGYEQYF.

The chain recombines TRBV19 with TRBJ2-5; 11 bases are a match to TRBD2. The germline CDR1 and CDR2 sequences are LNHDA and SQIVND (reference sequence). There are 16 residues in the CDR3. Trimming at V came to 5 bases and at J to 5 bases, leaving 10 bases not matched to a gene. CDR3 residues: CASSAGLAAIGETQYF. CDR3 in DNA: TGTGCCAGTAGTGCGGGACTAGCGGCAATTGGGGAGACCCAGTACTTC.

This clone was recorded a few times. The chain employs TRBV7-6 and TRBJ1-2, with D maybe TRBD1 (6 bases). Germline V CDR1 and CDR2: SGHVS, FNYEAQ. Between the trimmed V and J ends, which lost 3 bases and 8 bases, there was a span of 13 bases. This CDR3 spans 13 amino acids. The CDR3 coding sequence is TGTGCCAGCAGCTTGGCCACAGGGTTGGGCTACACCTTC. Amino acids: CASSLATGLGYTF.

The chain carries TRBV7-2 and TRBJ1-1, with D maybe TRBD1 (5 bases). CDR1 is SGHTA and CDR2 is FQGNSA in the germline V gene. This CDR3 has 13 residues. V shed 1 base and J shed 12 bases, with 15 bases lying between them. In DNA, the CDR3 is TGTGCCAGCAGCTTAGGGGGCCTCGGCCAGCCTTTCTTT. Translating it yields CASSLGGLGQPFF. Based on the CDR3 plus reference TRBV7-2 and TRBJ1-1, the full variable domain is GAGVSQSPSNKVTEKGKDVELRCDPISGHTALYWYRQSLGQGLEFLIYFQGNSAPDKSGLPSDRFSAERTGGSVSTLTIQRTQQEDSAVYLCASSLGGLGQPFFGQGTRLTVV.

This clone was detected once. The rearrangement links TRBV9 to TRBJ1-6; TRBD1 aligns across 9 bases. The V gene end was trimmed by 2 bases and the J gene end by 3 bases; junction bases not matched to a gene: 3. The CDR3 consists of 16 residues. Germline assignment: CDR1 SGDLS and CDR2 YYNGEE. The CDR3 is CASSVRDRDYNSPLHF. The CDR3 region has the DNA TGTGCCAGCAGCGTCCGGGACAGGGACTATAATTCACCCCTCCACTTT.

This clone was observed a handful of times. The V call is TRBV6-5, the J call TRBJ2-3; D gene ambiguous. The ends were cut back, 7 bases at V and 5 bases at J, with 13 bases in the middle. The length of the CDR3 is 13 residues. Germline V gene sequence: CDR1 MNHEY, CDR2 SVGAGI. CDR3 region: CASKKSAGDTQYF. CDR3 sequence (DNA): TGTGCCAGCAAAAAGAGCGCCGGAGATACGCAGTATTTT.